The clone carrying this T cell receptor beta chain was counted ten times or more. The target antigen is unknown. This sample was included in a study of T cells in Graves' hyperthyroidism and ophthalmopathy. Study outcomes and limitations: Ophthalmopathy, which appeared later, was predicted by the model a median about 5.9 months before onset.

Per germline, CDR1 LGHDT and CDR2 YNNKEL (reference sequence). V lost 1 base and J lost 10; bases outside the gene matches: 10. The CDR3 spans 16 residues. It was RNA transcripts that yielded the amplified TCR beta CDR3 regions. A set of HTBI primers served as the primers for a first-round RT-PCR of the TCR CDR3. MiXCR, applied by TCRdb to the multiplex PCR reads, yields one record per CDR3 protein. The sample shows hundreds of thousands of distinct CDR3 sequences, approximately 19% of them seen only once. V usage is TRBV3-1 and J usage is TRBJ1-6; TRBD1 matches at 7 bases. The material sequenced was blood. The clonotype comes from a woman aged 45-59 years with Graves' hyperthyroidism that later progressed to Graves' ophthalmopathy. The CDR3 loop reads CASSQGGSTGDSPLHF. Written as DNA, the CDR3 is TGTGCCAGCAGCCAAGGAGGTAGCACAGGGGACTCACCCCTCCACTTT.